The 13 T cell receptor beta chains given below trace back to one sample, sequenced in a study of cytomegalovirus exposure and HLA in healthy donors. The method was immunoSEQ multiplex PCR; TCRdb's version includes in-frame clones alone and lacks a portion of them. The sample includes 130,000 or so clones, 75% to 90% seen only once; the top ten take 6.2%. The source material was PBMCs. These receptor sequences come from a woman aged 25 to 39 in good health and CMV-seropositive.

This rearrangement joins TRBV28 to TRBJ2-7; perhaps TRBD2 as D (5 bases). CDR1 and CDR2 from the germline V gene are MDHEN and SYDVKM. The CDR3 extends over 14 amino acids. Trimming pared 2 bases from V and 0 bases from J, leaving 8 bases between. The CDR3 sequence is CASSLVGSSYEQYF. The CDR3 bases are TGTGCCAGCAGTTTAGTGGGGAGCTCCTACGAGCAGTACTTC.

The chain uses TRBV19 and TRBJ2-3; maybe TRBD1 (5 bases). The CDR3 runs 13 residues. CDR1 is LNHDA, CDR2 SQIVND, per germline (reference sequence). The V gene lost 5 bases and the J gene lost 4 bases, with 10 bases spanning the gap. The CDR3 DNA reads TGTGCCAGTAGTCGAGCAGGGCCAGATACGCAGTATTTT. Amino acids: CASSRAGPDTQYF.

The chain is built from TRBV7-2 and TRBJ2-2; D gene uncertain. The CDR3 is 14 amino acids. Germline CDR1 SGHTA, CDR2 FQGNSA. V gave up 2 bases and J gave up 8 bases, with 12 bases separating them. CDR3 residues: CASSLSRIPGELFF. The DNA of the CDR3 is TGTGCCAGCAGCTTATCGCGGATTCCGGGGGAGCTGTTTTTT.

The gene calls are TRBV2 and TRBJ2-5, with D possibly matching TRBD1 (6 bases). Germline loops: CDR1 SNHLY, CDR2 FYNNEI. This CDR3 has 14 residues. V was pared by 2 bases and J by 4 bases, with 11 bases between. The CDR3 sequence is CASSETGWGETQYF. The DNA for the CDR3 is TGTGCCAGCAGTGAAACAGGGTGGGGAGAGACCCAGTACTTC.

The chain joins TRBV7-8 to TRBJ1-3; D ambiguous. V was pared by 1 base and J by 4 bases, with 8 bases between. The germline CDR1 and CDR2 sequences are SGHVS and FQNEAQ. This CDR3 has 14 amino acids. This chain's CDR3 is CASSLGTIGNTIYF. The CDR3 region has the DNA TGTGCCAGCAGCTTAGGGACTATCGGAAACACCATATATTTT.

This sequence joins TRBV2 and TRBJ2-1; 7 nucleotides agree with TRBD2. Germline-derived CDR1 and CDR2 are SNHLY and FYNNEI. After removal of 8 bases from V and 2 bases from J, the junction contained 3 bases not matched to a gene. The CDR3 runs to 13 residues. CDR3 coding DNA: TGTGCCAGCCCCGGGACTACCTACAATGAGCAGTTCTTC. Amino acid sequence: CASPGTTYNEQFF.

CDR3 bases: TGTGCCAGCAGATCTCGACAGGTTAATTCACCCCTCCACTTT. Translation: CASRSRQVNSPLHF. This rearrangement joins TRBV27 to TRBJ1-6; maybe TRBD1 (6 bases). Deletions cut 6 bases from V and 6 bases from J, with 12 bases between. The CDR3 length is 14 residues. The V gene's germline CDR1 is MNHEY and CDR2 SMNVEV (reference sequence).

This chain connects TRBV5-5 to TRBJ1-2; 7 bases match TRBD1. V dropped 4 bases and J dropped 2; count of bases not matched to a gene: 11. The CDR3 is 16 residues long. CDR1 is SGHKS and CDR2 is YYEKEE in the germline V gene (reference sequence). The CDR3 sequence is CASSLRPPTGNYGYTF. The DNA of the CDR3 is TGTGCCAGCAGCCTACGGCCCCCGACAGGGAACTATGGCTACACCTTC. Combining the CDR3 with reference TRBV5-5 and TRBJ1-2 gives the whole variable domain DAGVTQSPTHLIKTRGQQVTLRCSPISGHKSVSWYQQVLGQGPQFIFQYYEKEERGRGNFPDRFSARQFPNYSSELNVNALLLGDSALYLCASSLRPPTGNYGYTFGSGTRLTVV.

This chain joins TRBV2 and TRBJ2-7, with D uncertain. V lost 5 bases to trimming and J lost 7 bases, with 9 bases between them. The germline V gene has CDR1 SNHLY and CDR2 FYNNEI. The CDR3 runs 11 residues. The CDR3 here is CASSPRVEQYF. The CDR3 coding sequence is TGTGCCAGCAGTCCCCGGGTTGAGCAGTACTTC.

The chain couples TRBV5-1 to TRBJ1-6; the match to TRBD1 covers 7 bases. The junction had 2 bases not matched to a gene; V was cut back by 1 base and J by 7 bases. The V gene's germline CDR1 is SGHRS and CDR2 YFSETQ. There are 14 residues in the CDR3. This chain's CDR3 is CASSLSTGNSPLHF. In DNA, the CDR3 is TGCGCCAGCAGCTTGTCGACAGGGAATTCACCCCTCCACTTT.

CDR3 amino acids: CASSTGTVYGYTF. CDR3 DNA sequence: TGTGCCAGCAGTACCGGGACAGTGTATGGCTACACCTTC. The chain uses TRBV6-6 and TRBJ1-2, with 7 bases identical to TRBD1. Germline V CDR1 and CDR2: MNHNY, SVGAGI (reference sequence). The J segment lost 5 bases and the V segment lost 5 bases, leaving 5 bases of the junction unmatched. CDR3 length equals 13 residues.

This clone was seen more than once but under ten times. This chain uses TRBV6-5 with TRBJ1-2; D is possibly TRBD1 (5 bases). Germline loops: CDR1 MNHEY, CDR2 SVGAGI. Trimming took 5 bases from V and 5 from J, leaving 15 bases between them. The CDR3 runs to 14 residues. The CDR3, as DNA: TGTGCCAGCAGTGAAGGAGACAGCCGGTATGGCTACACCTTC. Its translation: CASSEGDSRYGYTF.

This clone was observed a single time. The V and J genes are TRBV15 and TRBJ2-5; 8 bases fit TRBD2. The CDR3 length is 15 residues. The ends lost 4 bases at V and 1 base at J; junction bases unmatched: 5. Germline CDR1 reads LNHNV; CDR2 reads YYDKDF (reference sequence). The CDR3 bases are TGTGCCACCAGCAAGACGGGAGGGGGCCAAGAGACCCAGTACTTC. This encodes CATSKTGGGQETQYF. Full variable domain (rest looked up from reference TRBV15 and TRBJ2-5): DAMVIQNPRYQVTQFGKPVTLSCSQTLNHNVMYWYQQKSSQAPKLLFHYYDKDFNNEADTPDNFQSRRPNTSFCFLDIRSPGLGDTAMYLCATSKTGGGQETQYFGPGTRLLVL.